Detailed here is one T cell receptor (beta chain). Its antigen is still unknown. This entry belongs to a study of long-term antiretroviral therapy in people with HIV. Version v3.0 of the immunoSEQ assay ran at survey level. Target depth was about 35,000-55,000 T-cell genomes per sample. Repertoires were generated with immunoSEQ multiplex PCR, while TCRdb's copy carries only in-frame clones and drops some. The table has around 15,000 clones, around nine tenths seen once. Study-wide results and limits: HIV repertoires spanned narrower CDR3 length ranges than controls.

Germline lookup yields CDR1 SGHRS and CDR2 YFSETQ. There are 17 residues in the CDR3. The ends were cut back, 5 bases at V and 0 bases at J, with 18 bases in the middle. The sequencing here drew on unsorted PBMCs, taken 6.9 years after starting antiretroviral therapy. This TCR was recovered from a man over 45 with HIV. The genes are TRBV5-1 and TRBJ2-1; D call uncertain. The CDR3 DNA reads TGCGCCAGCAGAGGACGAGACCTTCCTAGCTCCTACAATGAGCAGTTCTTC. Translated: CASRGRDLPSSYNEQFF.